The rows below give T cell receptor beta chains drawn from one sample of a study of blood T cell repertoires in COVID-19. Only in-frame clones appear in the TCRdb table, and some are missing; sequencing was by immunoSEQ multiplex PCR. The table lists about 250,000 clones, around nine tenths of them singletons. The sample comprised peripheral blood. These receptors were collected from a man aged 25-45 years with acute or convalescent COVID-19. Each CDR3 is given with its conserved first and last residue. The order of the fields is V gene, J gene, CDR3 length, CDR3 protein.

v_gene: TRBV5-1
j_gene: TRBJ2-7
len: 14
CDR3aa: CASSPAGLPEEQYF

v_gene: TRBV3-1/TRBV3-2
j_gene: TRBJ2-2
len: 13
CDR3aa: CASSQQNTGELFF

v_gene: TRBV5-4
j_gene: TRBJ2-7
len: 15
CDR3aa: CASSLAAGDAGEQYF

v_gene: TRBV7-2
j_gene: TRBJ2-2
len: 15
CDR3aa: CAIERRGLGIGELFF

v_gene: TRBV6-4
j_gene: TRBJ2-1
len: 14
CDR3aa: CASSQGDAGNEQFF

v_gene: TRBV27
j_gene: TRBJ2-1
len: 13
CDR3aa: CASSLAGNNEQFF

v_gene: TRBV6-5
j_gene: TRBJ2-5
len: 16
CDR3aa: CASSYSGQATQETQYF

v_gene: TRBV30
j_gene: TRBJ1-3
len: 14
CDR3aa: CAWSVPDRGNTIYF

v_gene: TRBV29-1
j_gene: TRBJ1-5
len: 13
CDR3aa: CSVAENSNQPQHF

v_gene: TRBV6-1
j_gene: TRBJ2-7
len: 14
CDR3aa: CASSDWASAYEQYF

v_gene: TRBV19
j_gene: TRBJ2-3
len: 14
CDR3aa: CASSSPAEADTQYF

v_gene: TRBV27
j_gene: TRBJ1-1
len: 14
CDR3aa: CASSWGLLNTEAFF

v_gene: TRBV6-2/TRBV6-3
j_gene: TRBJ2-3
len: 16
CDR3aa: CASSPRGTRGTDTQYF

v_gene: TRBV4-1
j_gene: TRBJ1-4
len: 14
CDR3aa: CASSSQGSGEKLFF

v_gene: TRBV18
j_gene: TRBJ2-1
len: 16
CDR3aa: CASSPPSGDKGYEQFF

v_gene: TRBV5-1
j_gene: TRBJ1-6
len: 15
CDR3aa: CASKTHRGGSSPLHF

v_gene: TRBV19
j_gene: TRBJ1-5
len: 16
CDR3aa: CASSITQGWSNQPQHF

v_gene: TRBV28
j_gene: TRBJ1-5
len: 13
CDR3aa: CASSYYSNQPQHF

v_gene: TRBV7-7
j_gene: TRBJ2-2
len: 17
CDR3aa: CATGMGRGGLNTGELFF

v_gene: TRBV9
j_gene: TRBJ1-4
len: 19
CDR3aa: CASSPQPTTGTGTNEKLFF

v_gene: TRBV27
j_gene: TRBJ2-4
len: 17
CDR3aa: CASSFRPGFLAKNIQYF

v_gene: TRBV7-6
j_gene: TRBJ2-2
len: 15
CDR3aa: CASSWGGANTGELFF

v_gene: TRBV19
j_gene: TRBJ1-2
len: 14
CDR3aa: CASSIGQGAFGYTF

v_gene: TRBV28
j_gene: TRBJ1-1
len: 13
CDR3aa: CASRGQGMAEAFF

v_gene: TRBV5-1
j_gene: TRBJ1-5
len: 16
CDR3aa: CASSLDGQNSNQPQHF

v_gene: TRBV28
j_gene: TRBJ2-3
len: 17
CDR3aa: CASSFPTGTGSTDTQYF

v_gene: TRBV28
j_gene: TRBJ2-7
len: 14
CDR3aa: CASSPDPTTYEQYF

v_gene: TRBV3-1/TRBV3-2
j_gene: TRBJ2-3
len: 12
CDR3aa: CASSQGRVTQYF

v_gene: TRBV7-6
j_gene: TRBJ1-2
len: 15
CDR3aa: CASSLGGQSRYGYTF

v_gene: TRBV2
j_gene: TRBJ2-5
len: 15
CDR3aa: CASSPSGGAMKTQYF

v_gene: TRBV7-2
j_gene: TRBJ1-5
len: 15
CDR3aa: CASSRDRSAGRPQHF

v_gene: TRBV7-2
j_gene: TRBJ2-1
len: 15
CDR3aa: CASSLNAGVGNEQFF